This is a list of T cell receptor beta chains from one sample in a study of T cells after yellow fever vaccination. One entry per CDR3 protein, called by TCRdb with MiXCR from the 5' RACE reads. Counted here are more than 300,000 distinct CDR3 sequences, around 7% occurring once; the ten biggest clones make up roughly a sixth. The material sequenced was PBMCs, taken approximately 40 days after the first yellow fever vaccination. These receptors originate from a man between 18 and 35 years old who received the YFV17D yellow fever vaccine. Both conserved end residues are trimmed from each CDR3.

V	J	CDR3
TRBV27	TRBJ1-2	ASSHRQGANYGYT
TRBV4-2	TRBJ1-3	ASSTTDSSGNTIY
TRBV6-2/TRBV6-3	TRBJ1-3	ASRTWIRENTIY
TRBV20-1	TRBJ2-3	SANSGSSTDTQY
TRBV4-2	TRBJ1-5	ASSQGGVSSNQPQH
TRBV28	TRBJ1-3	ASSSEGGGGNTIY
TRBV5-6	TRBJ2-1	ASSLAELAGGLADNEQF
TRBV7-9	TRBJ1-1	ASSSAGVFTEAF
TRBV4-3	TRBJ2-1	ASSQEERSAEV
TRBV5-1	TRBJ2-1	ASSPDHANYNEQF
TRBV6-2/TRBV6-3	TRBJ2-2	ASSAGQFTGELF
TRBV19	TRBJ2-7	ASSAARGPYEQY
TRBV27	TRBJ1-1	ASSFGGPTEAF
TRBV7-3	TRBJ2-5	ASSLTRDRGLETQY
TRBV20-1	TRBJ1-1	SAKGHWGTEAF
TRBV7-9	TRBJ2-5	ASSLAGIETQY
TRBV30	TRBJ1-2	AWGQGQSNYGYT
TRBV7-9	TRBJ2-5	ASSPAGVVQETQY
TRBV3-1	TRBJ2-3	ASTQGGADTQY
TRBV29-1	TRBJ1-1	SARGGQNTEAF
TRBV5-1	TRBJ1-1	ASSSYTGAVEAF
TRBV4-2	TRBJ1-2	ASSQDRDRDYGYT
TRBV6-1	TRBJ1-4	ASRPEGVTANEKLF
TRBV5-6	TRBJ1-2	ASSLDRAYGYT
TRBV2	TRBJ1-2	ASRGDSPLGYT
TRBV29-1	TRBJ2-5	SVVERGAGETQY
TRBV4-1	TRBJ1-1	ASSIGTGDTEAF
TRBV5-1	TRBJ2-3	ASSGRDRPSTDTQY
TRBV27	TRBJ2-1	ASSLSPNVGEQF
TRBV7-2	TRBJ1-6	ASSFEFGPLH
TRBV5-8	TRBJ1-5	ASSRWGDQPQH
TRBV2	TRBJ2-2	AGQGAVTGELF
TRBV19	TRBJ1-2	ASSISVYYGYT
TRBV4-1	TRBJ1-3	ASSQDPAGAGNTIY
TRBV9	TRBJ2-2	ASSDSGRGELF
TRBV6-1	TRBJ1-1	ASFPTGGGFFFEGF
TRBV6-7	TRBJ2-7	ASSYLGWSGIVYEQY
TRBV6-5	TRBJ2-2	ASSYSRGQGKEDTGELF
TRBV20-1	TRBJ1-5	SAGKGRAGQPQH
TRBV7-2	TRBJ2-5	ASSTRWETQY
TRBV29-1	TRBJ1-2	SVGGGQGYGYT
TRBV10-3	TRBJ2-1	AISDPGLAGGPSIYNEQF
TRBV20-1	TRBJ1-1	SARDPRTVNTEAF
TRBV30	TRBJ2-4	AWSVPGSKNIQY
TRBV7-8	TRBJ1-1	ASSLNPGPLEAF